The T cell receptor (beta chain) under discussion was sequenced for a study of vaccination effects on CD4 cells after COVID-19. Study outcomes and limitations: In healthy vaccinees, only 1 of 255 vaccine-induced clones cross-reacted with common cold coronaviruses.

The method was immunoSEQ multiplex PCR; TCRdb's version includes in-frame clones alone and lacks a portion of them. The sample lists tens of thousands of clones, roughly 70% occurring once. Trimming took 2 bases from V and 5 from J, leaving 6 bases between them. This CDR3 has 13 residues. Germline-derived CDR1 and CDR2 are KGHSH and LQKENI. ViraFEST used viral peptide pools to expand antigen-specific CD4+ T cells before sequencing. CD4+ T cell isolation took place after 10 days of culture. The healthy vaccine recipients, who had no prior SARS-CoV-2 infection, showed negative nucleocapsid antibodies. Culturing of a few million PBMC per well took place with roughly 10 IU/ml IL-2 and around 10 ug/ml peptides. Each culture had half its medium swapped for IL-2 medium on days 3 and 7. Turning to this clone: As yet, its antigen is unknown.

This sequence was found in a human donor who received a COVID-19 vaccine. The material was CD4+ T cells from PBMCs cultured with SARS-CoV-2 spike peptides, obtained before COVID-19 vaccination. V usage is TRBV18 and J usage is TRBJ2-2; D may be TRBD2 (6 bases). The chain's CDR3 is CASSPGGTGELFF. The CDR3 region has the DNA TGTGCCAGCTCACCAGGGGGGACCGGGGAGCTGTTTTTT.